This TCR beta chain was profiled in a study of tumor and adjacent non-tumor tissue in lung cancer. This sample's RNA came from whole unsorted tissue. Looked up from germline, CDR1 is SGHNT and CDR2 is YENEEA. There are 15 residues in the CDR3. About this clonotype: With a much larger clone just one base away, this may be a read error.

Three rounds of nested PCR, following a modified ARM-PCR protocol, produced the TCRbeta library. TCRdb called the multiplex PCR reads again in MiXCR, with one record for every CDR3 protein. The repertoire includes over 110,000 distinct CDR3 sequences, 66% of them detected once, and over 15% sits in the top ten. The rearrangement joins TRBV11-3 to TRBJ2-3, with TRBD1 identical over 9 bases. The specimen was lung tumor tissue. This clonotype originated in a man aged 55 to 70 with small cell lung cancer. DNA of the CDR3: TGTGTCAGCAGCTTAAGGACAGGGGTTGTAGATACGCAGTATTTT. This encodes CVSSLRTGVVDTQYF.